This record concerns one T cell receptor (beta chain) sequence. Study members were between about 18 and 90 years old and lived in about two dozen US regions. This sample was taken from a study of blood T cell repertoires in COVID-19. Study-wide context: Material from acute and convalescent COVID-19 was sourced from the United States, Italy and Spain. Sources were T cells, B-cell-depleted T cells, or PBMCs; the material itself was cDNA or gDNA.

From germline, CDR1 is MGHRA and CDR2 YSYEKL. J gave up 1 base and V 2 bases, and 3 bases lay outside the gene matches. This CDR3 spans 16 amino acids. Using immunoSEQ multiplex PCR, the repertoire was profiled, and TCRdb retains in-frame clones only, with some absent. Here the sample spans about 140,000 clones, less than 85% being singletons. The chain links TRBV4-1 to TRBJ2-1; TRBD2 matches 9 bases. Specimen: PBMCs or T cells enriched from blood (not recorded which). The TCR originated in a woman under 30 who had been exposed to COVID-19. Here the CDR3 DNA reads TGCGCCAGCAGCCAATTTGCGGGAGGGTCCTACAATGAGCAGTTCTTC. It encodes CASSQFAGGSYNEQFF.